A single sample is the source of the 26 T cell receptor beta chains below, sequenced in a study of blood T cell repertoires in COVID-19. TCRdb keeps only in-frame clones here, not all; method: immunoSEQ multiplex PCR. The table records more than 55,000 clones, 60% to 80% of them present only once. Specimen: peripheral blood. The receptors stem from a man older than 75 with active or convalescent COVID-19.

With respect to this clone: Mismatch with germline at one junction end may stem from a read error. The genes are TRBV27 and TRBJ1-5; D is unresolved. CDR3 size: 15 residues. CDR1 and CDR2 (germline): MNHEY, SMNVEV (reference sequence). Written as DNA, the CDR3 is TGTGCCAGCAGTTTCGTAAGCAATAGCGATCAGCCCCAGCATTTT. It encodes CASSFVSNSDQPQHF.

V and J are TRBV5-1 and TRBJ2-7; 14 bases are shared with TRBD2. This CDR3 spans 17 amino acids. V trimming: 3 bases; J trimming: 3 bases; junction bases outside the gene matches: 8. CDR1 and CDR2 (germline): SGHRS, YFSETQ. The CDR3 DNA is TGCGCCAGCAGCTCAGGACTAGCGGGAGGTTATGACTACGAGCAGTACTTC. Its protein product is CASSSGLAGGYDYEQYF.

CDR3 coding DNA: TGTGCCAGCAGTTTGGACTACCGCTCCTACAATGAGCAGTTCTTC. It yields the protein CASSLDYRSYNEQFF. The chain recombines TRBV6-2 or TRBV6-3 with TRBJ2-1; D perhaps matches TRBD2 (6 bases). CDR3 length: 15 amino acids. Trimming took off 4 bases at V and 0 bases at J, with 10 bases between the two ends. Germline V gene data show CDR1 as MNHEY and CDR2 as SVGEGT.

CDR3 coding DNA: TGTGCCAGCAGCCAGCAGTGGGGCGGGGACCCCTACGAGCAGTACTTC. Its translation: CASSQQWGGDPYEQYF. The rearrangement links TRBV4-2 to TRBJ2-7; tentative D call: TRBD2 (6 bases). Germline CDR1 reads LGHNA; CDR2 reads YNFKEQ. V was pared by 3 bases and J by 2 bases, with 17 bases between. CDR3 length: 16 amino acids.

The J gene is TRBJ2-5, the V gene TRBV5-8; D is perhaps TRBD2 (5 bases). V was pared by 1 base and J by 5 bases, with 9 bases between. CDR1 is SGHTS, CDR2 YDEGEE, per germline. This CDR3 comprises 13 residues. In nucleotides, the CDR3 is TGTGCCAGCAGCTTGTCGGGGTTCGAGACCCAGTACTTC. Encoded protein: CASSLSGFETQYF.

This clone was counted only a few times. The rearrangement uses TRBV4-2 and TRBJ2-1; 11 positions agree with TRBD2. With V trimmed by 2 bases and J by 4 bases, 1 base remained unmatched. The CDR3 covers 15 residues. Germline V gene sequence: CDR1 LGHNA, CDR2 YNFKEQ. The CDR3 is CASSQTSGGYNEQFF. DNA of the CDR3: TGTGCCAGCAGCCAAACTAGCGGGGGATACAATGAGCAGTTCTTC.

The V and J genes are TRBV30 and TRBJ2-3; 14 nucleotides line up with TRBD2. V trimming: 0 bases; J trimming: 2 bases; junction bases outside the gene matches: 13. From germline, CDR1 is GTSNPN and CDR2 SVGIG (reference sequence). There are 20 residues in the CDR3. The CDR3 region is CAWSVLGGLAGGWATDTQYF. CDR3 DNA: TGTGCCTGGAGTGTATTGGGTGGACTAGCGGGAGGATGGGCCACAGATACGCAGTATTTT.

The chain's CDR3 is CASSRASGSYEQYF. Written as DNA, the CDR3 is TGTGCCAGCTCCAGGGCTAGCGGGAGCTACGAGCAGTACTTC. The chain combines TRBV7-6 with TRBJ2-7; TRBD2 aligns across 10 bases. Germline CDR1 reads SGHVS; CDR2 reads FNYEAQ. V was pared by 8 bases and J by 3 bases, with 7 bases of the junction left unmatched. This CDR3 comprises 14 residues.

This sequence joins TRBV5-4 and TRBJ2-1; D may be TRBD2 (5 bases). This CDR3 has 13 residues. The germline CDR1 and CDR2 sequences are SGHNT and YYREEE (reference sequence). Between the trimmed V and J ends, which lost 4 bases and 6 bases, there was a span of 11 bases. Here the CDR3 reads CASSPPRGNEQFF. Written as DNA, the CDR3 is TGTGCCAGCAGCCCACCCCGGGGCAATGAGCAGTTCTTC.

The CDR3 DNA is TGTGCCAGCAGTTACTCGTTCAGGGACACTGAAGCTTTCTTT. Translated, it gives CASSYSFRDTEAFF. The V gene is TRBV6-5, the J gene TRBJ1-1; possible D gene TRBD1, 5 bases. The CDR3 extends over 14 amino acids. Germline V gene data show CDR1 as MNHEY and CDR2 as SVGAGI. V was trimmed by 0 bases and J by 3 bases, leaving 8 bases between them.

This clone has a handful of counts. The chain has TRBV28 and TRBJ2-7, with TRBD2 identical over 7 bases. CDR1 MDHEN and CDR2 SYDVKM come from the germline V gene. The length of the CDR3 is 15 residues. Trimming took 8 bases from V and 5 from J; bases not matched to a gene: 15. The CDR3 loop is CASGPLGGSRNEQYF. CDR3 coding DNA: TGTGCCAGCGGGCCACTAGGCGGGAGCAGAAACGAGCAGTACTTC.

This chain connects TRBV18 to TRBJ1-2, with 9 nucleotides matching TRBD1. This CDR3 is 13 amino acids long. The V gene's germline CDR1 is KGHSH and CDR2 LQKENI. The V gene end was trimmed by 2 bases and the J gene end by 5 bases; junction bases not matched to a gene: 0. CDR3 DNA: TGTGCCAGCTCACCAGGACAGGGGTATGGCTACACCTTC. Protein sequence: CASSPGQGYGYTF.

In its sample, this clone was seen once. The CDR3 DNA sequence: TGTGCCAGTAGTATAATTGCGGGGCGGCGGTTGTTAGAGCAGTTCTTC. The encoded protein is CASSIIAGRRLLEQFF. The gene calls are TRBV19 and TRBJ2-1; the D gene is possibly TRBD2 (6 bases). V was clipped by 2 bases and J by 10 bases, with 21 bases between them. Germline lookup yields CDR1 LNHDA and CDR2 SQIVND (reference sequence). The CDR3 runs to 16 residues.

This clone was seen a handful of times. This chain joins TRBV19 and TRBJ1-1, with TRBD1 as a possible D gene (5 bases). CDR1 and CDR2 (germline): LNHDA, SQIVND (reference sequence). The length of the CDR3 is 13 residues. V was trimmed by 6 bases and J by 6 bases, leaving 14 bases between them. The CDR3 here is CASRIQGLAEAFF. The CDR3, as DNA: TGTGCCAGTAGGATCCAGGGACTCGCTGAAGCTTTCTTT. The full variable domain, completed using reference TRBV19 and TRBJ1-1, is DGGITQSPKYLFRKEGQNVTLSCEQNLNHDAMYWYRQDPGQGLRLIYYSQIVNDFQKGDIAEGYSVSREKKESFPLTVTSAQKNPTAFYLCASRIQGLAEAFFGQGTRLTVV.

This clone was seen just once. V gene TRBV7-3 combines with J gene TRBJ2-2; no clear D gene. V was shortened by 4 bases and J by 1 base, with 4 bases between the two germline ends. Per germline, CDR1 SGHTA and CDR2 FQGTGA. The CDR3 is 13 amino acids. In nucleotides, the CDR3 is TGTGCCAGCAGCTCGCGGAACACCGGGGAGCTGTTTTTT. Amino acid sequence: CASSSRNTGELFF.

The V and J genes are TRBV2 and TRBJ1-3; D may be TRBD1 (6 bases). The CDR3 covers 14 residues. The germline V and J ends were trimmed by 5 bases and 8 bases, with 16 bases remaining between them. Per germline, CDR1 SNHLY and CDR2 FYNNEI. The DNA for the CDR3 is TGTGCCAGCAGTCTTCAGGGGCGGCCAGACACCATATATTTT. Translation gives CASSLQGRPDTIYF.

This rearrangement joins TRBV5-6 to TRBJ2-5; D tentatively fits TRBD1 or TRBD2 (6 bases each). V gave up 4 bases and J gave up 5 bases, with 18 bases separating them. The germline V gene encodes CDR1 SGHDT and CDR2 YYEEEE. The CDR3 spans 15 residues. CDR3 nucleotides: TGTGCCAGCAGCCTGGGGGGCCCCGGTTGGGAGACCCAGTACTTC. It translates to CASSLGGPGWETQYF.

The chain employs TRBV10-2 and TRBJ2-1; 9 nucleotides line up with TRBD2. The CDR3 extends over 14 amino acids. Trimming removed 7 bases from V and 2 bases from J; junction bases left unmatched: 3. Germline V gene sequence: CDR1 WSHSY, CDR2 SAAADI. The CDR3 region is CASTRTSAYNEQFF. As DNA, the CDR3 is TGCGCCAGCACACGGACTAGCGCCTACAATGAGCAGTTCTTC.

The genes are TRBV6-2 or TRBV6-3 and TRBJ2-7; 10 bases fit TRBD2. The V segment lost 0 bases and the J segment 3 bases; nucleotides outside the gene matches: 5. From germline, CDR1 is MNHEY and CDR2 SVGEGT. The CDR3 totals 16 residues. CDR3 bases: TGTGCCAGCAGTTACTCACCTAGCGGGAGCCACTACGAGCAGTACTTC. Protein: CASSYSPSGSHYEQYF.

The chain combines TRBV7-9 with TRBJ2-5, with TRBD1 identical over 7 bases. CDR3 length: 15 amino acids. With 5 bases clipped from V and 7 bases from J, the junction kept 13 bases outside the gene matches. Germline CDR1 SEHNR, CDR2 FQNEAQ (reference sequence). CDR3 region: CASSVPGQIVGTQYF. The DNA for the CDR3 is TGTGCCAGCAGCGTCCCGGGACAGATAGTGGGGACCCAGTACTTC.

The rearrangement links TRBV10-3 to TRBJ1-6; D may be TRBD1 (5 bases). V was shortened by 6 bases and J by 5 bases, with 11 bases between the two germline ends. Germline CDR1 and CDR2: ENHRY and SYGVKD. This CDR3 contains 14 residues. CDR3 sequence reads: CAISLQVHNSPLHF. Written as DNA, the CDR3 is TGTGCCATCAGCCTACAGGTTCATAATTCACCCCTCCACTTT.

This clone was found a few times. This chain uses TRBV27 with TRBJ2-2, with D maybe TRBD2 (8 bases). Trimming cost V 6 bases and J 5 bases, with 19 bases left between them. The CDR3 is 16 residues long. The germline V gene encodes CDR1 MNHEY and CDR2 SMNVEV (reference sequence). CDR3 DNA sequence: TGTGCCAGCAGCCGGGACAGCGGGGGTGGTACCGGGGAGCTGTTTTTT. It is translated as CASSRDSGGGTGELFF.

The chain couples TRBV28 to TRBJ2-1; 11 bases fit TRBD2. Per the germline V gene, CDR1 is MDHEN and CDR2 is SYDVKM. Trimming removed 6 bases from V and 6 bases from J; junction bases left unmatched: 4. The CDR3 spans 14 residues. The CDR3, as DNA: TGTGCCAGCAGACTAGCGGGAGTGCCCAATGAGCAGTTCTTC. It is translated as CASRLAGVPNEQFF.

This chain uses TRBV30 with TRBJ2-1; 8 bases align to TRBD2. V dropped 4 bases and J dropped 5; count of bases not matched to a gene: 4. CDR1 and CDR2 (germline): GTSNPN, SVGIG (reference sequence). CDR3 size: 13 residues. The DNA for the CDR3 is TGTGCCTGGACCCGGGGGGGGGACAATGAGCAGTTCTTC. Its protein product is CAWTRGGDNEQFF.

This clone has only one observation. The V gene is TRBV9, the J gene TRBJ2-1; 7 positions match TRBD1. J gave up 7 bases and V 5 bases, and 12 bases lay outside the gene matches. The length of the CDR3 is 15 residues. Germline V lookup: CDR1 SGDLS, CDR2 YYNGEE. CDR3 residues: CASSLGQAKGNEQFF. CDR3 DNA: TGTGCCAGCAGTTTAGGACAGGCAAAGGGGAATGAGCAGTTCTTC.

V and J are TRBV2 and TRBJ2-4, with 8 bases matching TRBD1. With V trimmed by 5 bases and J by 0 bases, 3 bases remained unmatched. This CDR3 has 15 residues. Germline values: CDR1 SNHLY, CDR2 FYNNEI. CDR3: CASSTGGIAKNIQYF. Written as DNA, the CDR3 is TGTGCCAGCAGTACAGGGGGTATAGCCAAAAACATTCAGTACTTC.